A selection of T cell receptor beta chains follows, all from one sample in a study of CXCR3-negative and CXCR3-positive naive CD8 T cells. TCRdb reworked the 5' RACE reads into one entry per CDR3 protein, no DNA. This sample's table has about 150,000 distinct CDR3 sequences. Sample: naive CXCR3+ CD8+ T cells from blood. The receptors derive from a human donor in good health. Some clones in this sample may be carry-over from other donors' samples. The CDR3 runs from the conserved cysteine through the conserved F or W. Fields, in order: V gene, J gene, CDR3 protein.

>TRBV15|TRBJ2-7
CATSRERGLVVYEQYF
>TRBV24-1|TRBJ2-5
CATKSPGTSGKETQYF
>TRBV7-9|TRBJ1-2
CASSLAAGEVYYGYTF
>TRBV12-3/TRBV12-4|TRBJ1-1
CASSLHPGQFEAFF
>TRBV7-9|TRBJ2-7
CASSTTGTGAEQYF
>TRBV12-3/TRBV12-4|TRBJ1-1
CASSPTGPNTEAFF
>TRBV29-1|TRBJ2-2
CSVVDEIWELFF
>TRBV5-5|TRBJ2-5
CASSLGPGLQETQYF
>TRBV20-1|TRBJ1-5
CSAHSGFSNQPQHF
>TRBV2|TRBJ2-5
CASSEAAGEETQYF
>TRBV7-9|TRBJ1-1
CASSSPGTMNTEAFF
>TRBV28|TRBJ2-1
CASSPSSDRGPYNEQFF
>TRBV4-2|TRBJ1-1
CASSQVVGTEAFF
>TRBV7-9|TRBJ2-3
CASSFPPGLLVDTQYF
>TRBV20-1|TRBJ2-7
CSARDGVWSYEQYF
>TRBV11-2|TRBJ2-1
CASSLGPGSRINEQFF
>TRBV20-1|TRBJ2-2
CSATQGTGGSGELFF
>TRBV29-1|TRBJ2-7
CSVRDAGPEQYF
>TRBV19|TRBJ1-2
CASREDRVKGYTF
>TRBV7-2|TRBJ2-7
CASSFGQGYNEQYF
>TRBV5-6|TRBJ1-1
CASSLGHPNTEAFF
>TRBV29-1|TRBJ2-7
CSVHGGKDEQYF
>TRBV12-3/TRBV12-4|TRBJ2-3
CASSLFHSDTQYF
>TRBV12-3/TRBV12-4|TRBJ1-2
CASSFSVYGDGYTF
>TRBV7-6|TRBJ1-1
CASSSILEGGTEAFF
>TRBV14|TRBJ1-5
CASSEKDGRNQPQHF
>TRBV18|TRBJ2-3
CASSPETSGGTDTQYF
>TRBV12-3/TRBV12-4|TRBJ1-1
CASSNRDSLLNTEAFF
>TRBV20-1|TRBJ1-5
CSASVGQPQHF
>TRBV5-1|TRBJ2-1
CASSLLGNNEQFF
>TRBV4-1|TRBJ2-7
CASSQETLPDGETYEQYF
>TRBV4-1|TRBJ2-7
CASSQMTGGVYEQYF
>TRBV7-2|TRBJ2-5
CASSLEGAGRAGVVQETQYF
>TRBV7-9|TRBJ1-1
CASSPPWVVLGTEAFF
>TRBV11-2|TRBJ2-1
CASSLGHNEQFF
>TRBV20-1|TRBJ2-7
CSAREHPYEQYF
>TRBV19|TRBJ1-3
CASSIGGAVTGNTIYF
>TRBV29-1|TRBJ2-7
CSVADGMAYEQYF
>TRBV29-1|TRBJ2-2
CSVDPFGTGNTGELFF
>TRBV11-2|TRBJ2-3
CASSFVLSLAGGPTDTQYF
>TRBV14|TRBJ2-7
CASSYLAGDIYEQYF
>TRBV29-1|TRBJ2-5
CSASLAGQYQETQYF
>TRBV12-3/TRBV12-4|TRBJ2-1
CASSPHPAYNEQFF